This T cell receptor beta chain was recorded in a study of post-analysis software for immune sequencing data. Study-wide results and limits: Compared against controls, patients with multiple sclerosis displayed significantly lower normalized Chao1 diversity. Under F measure analysis, samples from one preparation batch co-clustered strongly.

In this sample, this clonotype turned up a few times. The antigen is unknown. Unique molecular identifiers were present in the TCR beta cDNA libraries. When about 0.95 to 10 million T cells were used, they gave about 540,000 cDNA molecules. TCRdb re-analysed the PCR reads in MiXCR, keeping a single row per CDR3 protein. The sample includes around 770,000 distinct CDR3 sequences, about 43% of them seen just once. The sequence was collected from a girl aged 5-17 years with multiple sclerosis. The sample taken for sequencing was blood.

The CDR3 reads CASSLSVDSYNEQFF. For the CDR3, the DNA is TGTGCCAGCAGCTTGAGCGTAGACTCCTACAATGAGCAGTTCTTC. This chain connects TRBV7-3 to TRBJ2-1; D call uncertain. The germline gives CDR1 SGHTA, CDR2 FQGTGA. The CDR3 length is 15 residues. V was pared by 3 bases and J by 0 bases, with 9 bases between.